This entry lists 18 T cell receptor beta chains sequenced from one sample in a study of cytomegalovirus exposure and HLA in healthy donors. The method was immunoSEQ multiplex PCR; TCRdb's version includes in-frame clones alone and lacks a portion of them. The table shows 120,000 or so clones, with roughly 95% occurring only once. Sequencing was performed on PBMCs. Source of these receptors: a man aged 18-30 years in good health and CMV-seronegative.

CDR3: CASSKGLPFSYEQYF. The CDR3 DNA is TGTGCCAGCTCGAAGGGGCTTCCGTTCTCCTACGAGCAGTACTTC. The chain combines TRBV9 with TRBJ2-7, with D possibly being TRBD1 (5 bases). Trimming left V 7 bases short and J 0 bases short, with 17 bases between. The CDR3 length is 15 residues. Germline V gene data show CDR1 as SGDLS and CDR2 as YYNGEE.

The chain combines TRBV5-6 with TRBJ1-3, with a weak D call TRBD1 (6 bases). Trimming pared 7 bases from V and 4 bases from J, leaving 15 bases between. From germline, CDR1 is SGHDT and CDR2 YYEEEE. There are 14 residues in the CDR3. The CDR3 loop is CASEPQGAGNTIYF. DNA for the CDR3: TGTGCCAGCGAACCACAGGGCGCCGGAAACACCATATATTTT.

The gene calls are TRBV18 and TRBJ2-7, with TRBD1 matching over 8 bases. Unmatched junction bases numbered 6, after V lost 5 bases and J lost 3 bases. CDR3 size: 14 residues. CDR1 and CDR2 from the germline V gene are KGHSH and LQKENI. Here the CDR3 reads CASSADRDDYEQYF. In DNA form, the CDR3 reads TGTGCCAGCTCAGCGGACAGGGACGACTACGAGCAGTACTTC.

The chain employs TRBV10-3 and TRBJ1-1; 9 nucleotides align to TRBD1. Trimming cost V 8 bases and J 3 bases; bases outside gene matches: 4. The CDR3 is 13 residues long. Germline V gene lookup returns CDR1 ENHRY and CDR2 SYGVKD. The chain's CDR3 is CAIGTGPDTEAFF. The CDR3 DNA sequence: TGTGCCATCGGGACAGGGCCGGACACTGAAGCTTTCTTT.

This rearrangement joins TRBV19 to TRBJ1-5, with D possibly matching TRBD1 (6 bases). Germline V gene data show CDR1 as LNHDA and CDR2 as SQIVND (reference sequence). The CDR3 has 17 residues. Trimming removed 5 bases from V and 1 base from J, with 18 bases in between. CDR3 sequence reads: CASSPGGAGWSNQPQHF. As DNA, the CDR3 is TGTGCCAGTAGTCCCGGGGGGGCGGGCTGGAGCAATCAGCCCCAGCATTTT. Full variable domain (outside the CDR3, taken from reference TRBV19 and TRBJ1-5): DGGITQSPKYLFRKEGQNVTLSCEQNLNHDAMYWYRQDPGQGLRLIYYSQIVNDFQKGDIAEGYSVSREKKESFPLTVTSAQKNPTAFYLCASSPGGAGWSNQPQHFGDGTRLSIL.

V gene TRBV5-1 combines with J gene TRBJ1-2; 9 bases are a match to TRBD1. Trimming at V came to 3 bases and at J to 6 bases, leaving 12 bases not matched to a gene. The CDR3 sequence is 16 residues long. Germline CDR1 is SGHRS and CDR2 is YFSETQ. CDR3 in amino acids: CASSSGTGIWVNGYTF. The CDR3 DNA reads as TGCGCCAGCAGCTCCGGGACAGGGATTTGGGTGAATGGCTACACCTTC. The whole variable domain, remainder taken from reference TRBV5-1 and TRBJ1-2, is KAGVTQTPRYLIKTRGQQVTLSCSPISGHRSVSWYQQTPGQGLQFLFEYFSETQRNKGNFPGRFSGRQFSNSRSEMNVSTLELGDSALYLCASSSGTGIWVNGYTFGSGTRLTVV.

The chain joins TRBV4-2 to TRBJ2-3; D gene ambiguous. Germline loops: CDR1 LGHNA, CDR2 YNFKEQ. Trimming left V 4 bases short and J 4 bases short, with 12 bases between. The CDR3 totals 14 residues. The CDR3 here is CASSPEWSADTQYF. The CDR3, as DNA: TGTGCCAGCAGCCCCGAGTGGTCCGCAGATACGCAGTATTTT.

A single count supports this clone. Other DNA sequences in the same sample also yield this CDR3. The CDR3 DNA reads TGTGCCAGCAGCTTCAGGGGGAACACTGAAGCTTTCTTT. Amino acid sequence: CASSFRGNTEAFF. The V and J genes are TRBV7-2 and TRBJ1-1; D is possibly TRBD1 (6 bases). Germline assignment: CDR1 SGHTA and CDR2 FQGNSA. This CDR3 comprises 13 residues. Between the trimmed V and J ends, which lost 3 bases and 1 base, there was a span of 6 bases.

This clone was observed a single time. CDR3 bases: TGTGCCAGCAGTTTCACCTGGGACAGTTACCGCGGAGCTAACTATGGCTACACCTTC. It translates to CASSFTWDSYRGANYGYTF. The genes are TRBV28 and TRBJ1-2, with TRBD1 identical over 7 bases. The V gene's germline CDR1 is MDHEN and CDR2 SYDVKM. This CDR3 has 19 residues. The ends lost 3 bases at V and 0 bases at J; junction bases unmatched: 16.

CDR3 residues: CASSQDGKGGTEAFF. The CDR3 DNA reads as TGCGCCAGCAGCCAAGATGGGAAAGGGGGCACTGAAGCTTTCTTT. This chain links TRBV4-3 with TRBJ1-1; TRBD1 is a possible D gene (6 bases). V was trimmed by 0 bases and J by 4 bases, leaving 12 bases between them. Germline CDR1 LGHNA, CDR2 YSLEER. This CDR3 contains 15 residues.

The sample holds a few counts of this clone. The chain uses TRBV4-1 and TRBJ2-2; 8 nucleotides match TRBD1. V dropped 0 bases and J dropped 7; count of bases not matched to a gene: 7. This CDR3 comprises 16 residues. The germline gives CDR1 MGHRA, CDR2 YSYEKL. CDR3 region: CASSQEGQVGLGELFF. The CDR3 region has the DNA TGCGCCAGCAGCCAAGAGGGACAGGTCGGCCTCGGGGAGCTGTTTTTT.

This clone was counted a single time. The chain employs TRBV7-8 and TRBJ1-5, with a weak D call TRBD1 (6 bases). The CDR3 contains 16 residues. The V end was cut by 5 bases, the J end by 7 bases, with 21 bases between. Looked up from germline, CDR1 is SGHVS and CDR2 is FQNEAQ. The DNA for the CDR3 is TGTGCCAGCAGCACAAGCGGGGGGTCGGGGGGCCAGCCCCAGCATTTT. Residues: CASSTSGGSGGQPQHF. Full variable domain (rest looked up from reference TRBV7-8 and TRBJ1-5): GAGVSQSPRYKVAKRGQDVALRCDPISGHVSLFWYQQALGQGPEFLTYFQNEAQLDKSGLPSDRFFAERPEGSVSTLKIQRTQQEDSAVYLCASSTSGGSGGQPQHFGDGTRLSIL.

The J gene is TRBJ1-2, the V gene TRBV11-3, with TRBD1 as a possible D gene (5 bases). The V and J ends lost 1 base and 6 bases respectively, with 15 bases between them. CDR3 length: 15 amino acids. Germline CDR1 is SGHNT and CDR2 is YENEEA. The CDR3 reads CASSLGPGGGDGYTF. CDR3 coding DNA: TGTGCCAGCAGCTTAGGCCCCGGGGGGGGAGATGGCTACACCTTC.

This CDR3 is CASSLGTEYEKLFF. The CDR3 nucleotides read TGCGCCAGCAGCCTCGGGACAGAGTATGAAAAACTGTTTTTT. This sequence joins TRBV5-1 and TRBJ1-4; 7 bases map to TRBD1. J was trimmed by 6 bases and V by 4 bases; bases with no gene match: 6. The CDR3 contains 14 residues. Germline values: CDR1 SGHRS, CDR2 YFSETQ.

This clone was seen only once. The rearrangement uses TRBV11-2 and TRBJ2-5, with D possibly being TRBD1 (5 bases). Deletions cut 0 bases from V and 1 base from J, with 6 bases between. CDR3 length: 14 residues. CDR1 is SGHAT, CDR2 FQNNGV, per germline. The CDR3 reads CASSLEDSQETQYF. The CDR3 coding sequence is TGTGCCAGCAGCTTAGAAGACAGCCAAGAGACCCAGTACTTC. Looking up the rest from reference TRBV11-2 and TRBJ2-5 gives the full variable domain: EAGVAQSPRYKIIEKRQSVAFWCNPISGHATLYWYQQILGQGPKLLIQFQNNGVVDDSQLPKDRFSAERLKGVDSTLKIQPAKLEDSAVYLCASSLEDSQETQYFGPGTRLLVL.

This rearrangement joins TRBV6-5 to TRBJ2-7, with a weak D call TRBD1 (6 bases). Germline V gene sequence: CDR1 MNHEY, CDR2 SVGAGI. This CDR3 has 12 residues. Trimming cost V 6 bases and J 5 bases, with 11 bases left between them. The CDR3 DNA sequence: TGTGCCAGCAGCCTAACAGGGAACGAGCAGTACTTC. It codes for CASSLTGNEQYF.

This chain links TRBV15 with TRBJ2-7, with a tentative D call TRBD1 (6 bases). The germline V gene has CDR1 LNHNV and CDR2 YYDKDF (reference sequence). This CDR3 spans 16 amino acids. Trimming took 4 bases from V and 0 from J, leaving 16 bases between them. The CDR3 protein is CATSTLLTGSSYEQYF. CDR3 DNA sequence: TGTGCCACCAGCACTCTTCTTACAGGGAGCTCCTACGAGCAGTACTTC.

The rearrangement uses TRBV28 and TRBJ2-3, with 7 bases lining up with TRBD2. With 1 base clipped from V and 6 bases from J, the junction kept 7 bases outside the gene matches. CDR1 MDHEN and CDR2 SYDVKM come from the germline V gene. The CDR3 is 15 amino acids. The CDR3 here is CASSLSASGGDTQYF. Written as DNA, the CDR3 is TGTGCCAGCAGTTTATCGGCTAGCGGTGGGGATACGCAGTATTTT.